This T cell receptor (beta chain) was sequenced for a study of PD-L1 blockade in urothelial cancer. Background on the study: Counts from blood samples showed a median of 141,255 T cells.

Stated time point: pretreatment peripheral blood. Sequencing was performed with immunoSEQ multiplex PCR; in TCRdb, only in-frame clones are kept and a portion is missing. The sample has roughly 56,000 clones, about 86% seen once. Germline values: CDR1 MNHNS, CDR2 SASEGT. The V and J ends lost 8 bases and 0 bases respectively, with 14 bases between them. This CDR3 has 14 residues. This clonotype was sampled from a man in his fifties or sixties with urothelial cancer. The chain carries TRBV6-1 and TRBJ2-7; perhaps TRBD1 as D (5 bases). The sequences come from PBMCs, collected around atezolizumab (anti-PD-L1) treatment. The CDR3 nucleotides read TGTGCCAGCGGAACCCACAGGAACTCCTACGAGCAGTACTTC. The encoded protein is CASGTHRNSYEQYF.